These 3 T cell receptor beta chains were sequenced from one sample in a study of OX40 agonist ivuxolimab in advanced cancers. Here immunoSEQ multiplex PCR was the method, and the copy in TCRdb shows in-frame clones only, minus some. This sample carries 25,000 to 35,000 clones, 65% to 90% of them seen once, and the ten largest clones take about 30%. The sample consisted of CD4+ or CD8+ T cells sorted from blood, taken in a trial of the OX40 agonist ivuxolimab. These receptors came from an adult with an advanced solid tumor such as melanoma, head and neck, liver or kidney cancer.

This chain connects TRBV7-3 to TRBJ2-1, with 10 bases identical to TRBD2. V was clipped by 5 bases and J by 2 bases; unmatched bases: 3. Germline assignment: CDR1 SGHTA and CDR2 FQGTGA. This CDR3 is built from 15 residues. CDR3 sequence reads: CASSNSGGPYNEQFF. The CDR3 coding sequence is TGTGCCAGCAGCAATAGCGGGGGGCCCTACAATGAGCAGTTCTTC. Drawing the rest from reference TRBV7-3 and TRBJ2-1, the complete variable domain is GAGVSQTPSNKVTEKGKYVELRCDPISGHTALYWYRQSLGQGPEFLIYFQGTGAADDSGLPNDRFFAVRPEGSVSTLKIQRTERGDSAVYLCASSNSGGPYNEQFFGPGTRLTVL.

This chain links TRBV13 with TRBJ2-1; 11 positions agree with TRBD1. Trimming at V came to 4 bases and at J to 8 bases, leaving 4 bases not matched to a gene. CDR3 length: 14 amino acids. Germline loops: CDR1 PRHDT, CDR2 FYEKMQ (reference sequence). The CDR3 nucleotides read TGTGCCAGCAGCTGGACAGGGGGCAGTTATGAGCAGTTCTTC. Its translation is CASSWTGGSYEQFF.

The chain has TRBV7-9 and TRBJ2-2, with D uncertain. V was cut by 1 base and J by 7 bases, with 7 bases left in between. This CDR3 is built from 13 residues. CDR1 and CDR2 from the germline V gene are SEHNR and FQNEAQ (reference sequence). The DNA of the CDR3 is TGTGCCAGCAGCTTAGGGGCCCACGGGGAGCTGTTTTTT. Amino acids: CASSLGAHGELFF.